The clone carrying this TCR beta chain came up many times. Its matching antigen is unknown. Library preparation for TCR beta used quantitative 5'-RACE with molecular barcodes. TCRdb itself ran the 5' RACE reads through MiXCR, one entry per CDR3 protein. This sample carries approximately 340,000 distinct CDR3 sequences, around 15% of them seen once, and the ten largest clones take less than 1.1%. These data come from a study of CD8 T cells in ankylosing spondylitis. Findings of the study overall: According to the report, clones linked to the disease were significantly enriched in matched synovial fluid samples taken from ankylosing spondylitis patients. Ankylosing spondylitis blood appeared to carry a characteristic TCR beta motif of 7 or 8 highly homologous variants.

The germline CDR1 and CDR2 sequences are SGHTA and FQGNSA. CDR3 length: 15 residues. V was cut by 6 bases and J by 3 bases, with 18 bases left in between. V gene TRBV7-2 combines with J gene TRBJ2-7; the D gene could be TRBD1 or TRBD2 (5 bases each). The receptor was isolated from a male donor with ankylosing spondylitis or in good health (not recorded which). The sequenced sample consisted of blood, either unsorted or a sorted T cell fraction (not recorded which). CDR3 DNA: TGTGCCAGCAGTCTTACACGGGGCGAAATCTACGAGCAGTACTTC. It is translated as CASSLTRGEIYEQYF.